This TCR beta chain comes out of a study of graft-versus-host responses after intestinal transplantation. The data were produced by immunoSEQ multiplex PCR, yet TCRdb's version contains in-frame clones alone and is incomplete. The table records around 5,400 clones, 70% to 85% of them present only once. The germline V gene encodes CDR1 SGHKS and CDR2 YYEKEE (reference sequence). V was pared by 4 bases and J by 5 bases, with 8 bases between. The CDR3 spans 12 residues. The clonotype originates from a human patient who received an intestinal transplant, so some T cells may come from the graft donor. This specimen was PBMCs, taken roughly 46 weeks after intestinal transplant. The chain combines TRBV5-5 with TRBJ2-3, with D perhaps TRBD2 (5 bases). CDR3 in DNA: TGTGCCAGCAGCCAACTAGGAGATACGCAGTATTTT. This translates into CASSQLGDTQYF.